These 24 T cell receptor beta chains came from one sample sequenced in a study of blood T cell repertoires in COVID-19. Sequencing used immunoSEQ multiplex PCR; TCRdb keeps in-frame clones, though not all of them. The sample has roughly 150,000 clones, 81% seen once. The specimen sequenced was peripheral blood. Receptors were obtained from a human donor in a cohort sampled during active COVID-19.

The CDR3 region is CATSRERGTAEAFF. The CDR3 DNA sequence: TGTGCCACCAGCAGAGAACGGGGAACAGCAGAAGCTTTCTTT. The rearrangement uses TRBV15 and TRBJ1-1; D is undetermined. Trimming took 0 bases from V and 8 from J, leaving 13 bases between them. Per germline, CDR1 LNHNV and CDR2 YYDKDF (reference sequence). The CDR3 covers 14 residues.

The rearrangement uses TRBV6-5 and TRBJ1-1; D is uncertain. CDR1 is MNHEY, CDR2 SVGAGI, per germline. CDR3 size: 14 residues. V was clipped by 4 bases and J by 1 base, with 10 bases between them. The CDR3 bases are TGTGCCAGCAGTTCCCCGGCAGGGAACACTGAAGCTTTCTTT. This encodes CASSSPAGNTEAFF.

V is TRBV7-8 and J is TRBJ2-7; no firm D call. This CDR3 comprises 11 residues. V dropped 1 base and J dropped 10 bases, with 8 bases sitting between them. The germline V gene encodes CDR1 SGHVS and CDR2 FQNEAQ. The CDR3 DNA reads TGTGCCAGCAGCTTAGTTGGTAGTCAGTACTTC. Its protein is CASSLVGSQYF.

V and J are TRBV11-2 and TRBJ1-1; 7 positions match TRBD1. Germline V gene lookup returns CDR1 SGHAT and CDR2 FQNNGV. This CDR3 has 16 residues. V trimming: 1 base; J trimming: 3 bases; junction bases outside the gene matches: 8. The CDR3 bases are TGTGCCAGCAGCTTAGTTTTAGGGGGCGGGTACACTGAAGCTTTCTTT. Residues: CASSLVLGGGYTEAFF.

The CDR3 is CASSRGTPEAFF. The CDR3 DNA reads TGTGCCAGCAGTCGCGGGACCCCTGAAGCTTTCTTT. The chain has TRBV6-5 and TRBJ1-1; D perhaps matches TRBD1 (5 bases). Germline CDR1 MNHEY, CDR2 SVGAGI. This CDR3 is 12 amino acids long. V dropped 5 bases and J dropped 6 bases, with 10 bases sitting between them.

The CDR3, as DNA: TGTGCCAGCAGTGATTATGGGGGCGCGGTAGATGGCTACACCTTC. It specifies CASSDYGGAVDGYTF. The chain is built from TRBV6-2 or TRBV6-3 and TRBJ1-2; D might be TRBD1 (6 bases). CDR3 length: 15 amino acids. Trimming stripped 5 bases from V and 6 bases from J, with 19 bases between. Germline CDR1 MNHEY, CDR2 SVGEGT.

J is TRBJ2-2 and V is TRBV5-1; D not resolved. CDR3 length: 13 amino acids. Trimming took 3 bases from V and 1 from J, leaving 4 bases between them. The V gene's germline CDR1 is SGHRS and CDR2 YFSETQ. CDR3 bases: TGCGCCAGCAGCTCCTTGAACACCGGGGAGCTGTTTTTT. Encoded protein: CASSSLNTGELFF.

The chain joins TRBV2 to TRBJ2-3, with 16 nucleotides matching TRBD2. The CDR3 is made up of 17 amino acids. Per germline, CDR1 SNHLY and CDR2 FYNNEI. The J segment lost 7 bases and the V segment lost 2 bases, leaving 6 bases of the junction unmatched. Here the CDR3 DNA reads TGTGCCAGCAGTGAACGAGGGACTAGCGGGGGGGCCAATACGCAGTATTTT. The encoded protein is CASSERGTSGGANTQYF.

The rearrangement links TRBV2 to TRBJ2-7; 9 bases map to TRBD1. V trimming: 6 bases; J trimming: 7 bases; junction bases outside the gene matches: 10. The CDR3 loop spans 14 amino acids. Germline CDR1 reads SNHLY; CDR2 reads FYNNEI. CDR3 sequence (DNA): TGTGCCAGCAGACCCCGGGACAGGGTTCAGGAGCAGTACTTC. It encodes CASRPRDRVQEQYF.

The chain joins TRBV11-3 to TRBJ1-1; D not certain. This CDR3 is 14 amino acids long. Germline CDR1 reads SGHNT; CDR2 reads YENEEA. V was pared by 4 bases and J by 5 bases, with 14 bases between. The CDR3 DNA sequence: TGTGCCAGCAGCTCGGGGAATGTGGAAACTGAAGCTTTCTTT. It codes for CASSSGNVETEAFF.

This chain uses TRBV5-1 with TRBJ2-7; 10 positions agree with TRBD1. With 4 bases clipped from V and 6 bases from J, the junction kept 13 bases outside the gene matches. This CDR3 has 16 residues. In germline, CDR1 is SGHRS, CDR2 YFSETQ. The CDR3 nucleotides read TGCGCCAGCAGCCAAACCCCCGGGACAGGGGATGGCGAGCAGTACTTC. Translation: CASSQTPGTGDGEQYF. The full variable domain, with the rest looked up from reference TRBV5-1 and TRBJ2-7, is KAGVTQTPRYLIKTRGQQVTLSCSPISGHRSVSWYQQTPGQGLQFLFEYFSETQRNKGNFPGRFSGRQFSNSRSEMNVSTLELGDSALYLCASSQTPGTGDGEQYFGPGTRLTVT.

The V call is TRBV19, the J call TRBJ2-1, with 10 positions matching TRBD2. The CDR3 spans 18 residues. The V gene's germline CDR1 is LNHDA and CDR2 SQIVND (reference sequence). The J segment lost 4 bases and the V segment lost 3 bases, leaving 12 bases of the junction unmatched. CDR3 amino acids: CASSITLPSGGRYNEQFF. The CDR3 DNA sequence: TGTGCCAGTAGTATTACCCTCCCTAGCGGGGGCCGATACAATGAGCAGTTCTTC.

The rearrangement uses TRBV3-1 (or the pseudogene TRBV3-2) and TRBJ2-1; TRBD1 matches 11 bases. The CDR3 is 17 amino acids. The germline gives CDR1 LGHDT, CDR2 YNNKEL (reference sequence). V gave up 0 bases and J gave up 3 bases; unmatched junction bases: 4. CDR3 DNA sequence: TGTGCCAGCAGCCAAGATGGGGGGACAGGGGGCTACAATGAGCAGTTCTTC. It yields the protein CASSQDGGTGGYNEQFF.

The J gene is TRBJ2-7, the V gene TRBV29-1; no clear D gene. The CDR3 runs 13 residues. V was shortened by 5 bases and J by 0 bases, with 11 bases between the two germline ends. Germline lookup yields CDR1 SQVTM and CDR2 ANQGSEA. CDR3 DNA sequence: TGCAGCGTTCTTCGTCCCCTCTCCTACGAGCAGTACTTC. Translating it yields CSVLRPLSYEQYF.

The chain uses TRBV7-9 and TRBJ2-7, with unresolved D. The CDR3 length is 13 residues. Trimming cost V 7 bases and J 5 bases, with 15 bases left between them. Germline lookup yields CDR1 SEHNR and CDR2 FQNEAQ (reference sequence). The CDR3 sequence: CASTRVPRDEQYF. As DNA, the CDR3 is TGTGCCAGCACCCGGGTCCCCCGGGACGAGCAGTACTTC.

This chain connects TRBV27 to TRBJ2-3, with 11 nucleotides matching TRBD2. The V segment lost 3 bases and the J segment 4 bases; nucleotides outside the gene matches: 12. Germline CDR1 and CDR2: MNHEY and SMNVEV (reference sequence). The length of the CDR3 is 18 residues. CDR3 nucleotides: TGTGCCAGCAGTTTTGGTAGCGGGAGGGCCGGTGGGGCAGATACGCAGTATTTT. It translates to CASSFGSGRAGGADTQYF.

V usage is TRBV10-1 and J usage is TRBJ2-3; the match to TRBD2 covers 11 bases. Germline CDR1 and CDR2: WNHNN and SYGVQD (reference sequence). The CDR3 contains 19 residues. J lost 5 bases, V lost 0 bases, and 13 bases had no gene match. In DNA, the CDR3 is TGCGCCAGCAGTGAGTCGTCAATAGCGGGGGGGGAATTTGTAGATACGCAGTATTTT. This sequence encodes CASSESSIAGGEFVDTQYF.

The chain joins TRBV2 to TRBJ1-1, with D possibly matching TRBD1 (5 bases). CDR1 SNHLY and CDR2 FYNNEI come from the germline V gene. V lost 8 bases and J lost 7, with 17 bases in between. The CDR3 runs 13 residues. The CDR3 DNA reads as TGTGCCAGCGGGGGATCCGGGGGGATTGAAGCTTTCTTT. This codes for CASGGSGGIEAFF.

This rearrangement joins TRBV9 to TRBJ1-3; D call uncertain. The germline V gene has CDR1 SGDLS and CDR2 YYNGEE. The CDR3 has 13 amino acids. V was clipped by 4 bases and J by 3 bases, with 8 bases between them. The CDR3 loop reads CASSPASGNTIYF. In nucleotides, the CDR3 is TGTGCCAGCAGCCCGGCTAGTGGAAACACCATATATTTT. The variable domain in full, with the rest retrieved from reference TRBV9 and TRBJ1-3, is DSGVTQTPKHLITATGQRVTLRCSPRSGDLSVYWYQQSLDQGLQFLIQYYNGEERAKGNILERFSAQQFPDLHSELNLSSLELGDSALYFCASSPASGNTIYFGEGSWLTVV.

The chain uses TRBV7-2 and TRBJ2-2, with D possibly TRBD1 on 6 matching bases. CDR1 and CDR2 from the germline V gene are SGHTA and FQGNSA. The CDR3 runs 15 residues. V was pared by 5 bases and J by 3 bases, with 13 bases between. The DNA for the CDR3 is TGTGCCAGCAGCCCCAGGGGTGGATACACCGGGGAGCTGTTTTTT. It yields the protein CASSPRGGYTGELFF.

This chain connects TRBV19 to TRBJ1-1, with D maybe TRBD1 (5 bases). V lost 1 base, J lost 0 bases, and 18 bases lay in between. The CDR3 length is 18 residues. Germline loops: CDR1 LNHDA, CDR2 SQIVND (reference sequence). The CDR3 region has the DNA TGTGCCAGTAGTATAGGGAAAGGGCAGGGAGGTCTGAACACTGAAGCTTTCTTT. Encoded protein: CASSIGKGQGGLNTEAFF.

The chain couples TRBV7-8 to TRBJ2-1, with TRBD2 as a possible D gene (6 bases). The V end lost 4 bases, the J end lost 2 bases, and 15 bases lay between the germline ends. CDR1 and CDR2 (germline): SGHVS, FQNEAQ. The CDR3 contains 16 residues. As DNA, the CDR3 is TGTGCCAGCAGCTCCAAAGCGGGCGGCCCCTACAATGAGCAGTTCTTC. Its translation is CASSSKAGGPYNEQFF.

The chain recombines TRBV9 with TRBJ2-3; 10 bases agree with TRBD1. J was trimmed by 4 bases and V by 3 bases; bases with no gene match: 11. This CDR3 spans 17 amino acids. The germline V gene encodes CDR1 SGDLS and CDR2 YYNGEE. The CDR3 DNA reads as TGTGCCAGCAGCGACTCGTCGACAGGGGGCGGCTCAGATACGCAGTATTTT. Translating it yields CASSDSSTGGGSDTQYF. Supplemented by reference TRBV9 and TRBJ2-3, the full variable domain reads DSGVTQTPKHLITATGQRVTLRCSPRSGDLSVYWYQQSLDQGLQFLIQYYNGEERAKGNILERFSAQQFPDLHSELNLSSLELGDSALYFCASSDSSTGGGSDTQYFGPGTRLTVL.

This clone was seen once. The genes are TRBV14 and TRBJ2-7; D gene unclear. Germline assignment: CDR1 SGHDN and CDR2 FVKESK. The CDR3 is 14 residues long. V lost 4 bases to trimming and J lost 2 bases, with 12 bases between them. CDR3 residues: CASSPPGLAYEQYF. In DNA, the CDR3 is TGTGCCAGCAGCCCCCCTGGGCTCGCCTACGAGCAGTACTTC.